This TCR beta chain emerged from a study of blood T cell repertoires in COVID-19. Study in general: Whether acute or convalescent, the COVID-19 samples came from the United States, Italy and Spain. Nucleic acid was either cDNA or gDNA, and it came from T cells, B-cell-depleted T cells, or PBMCs.

Profiling relied on immunoSEQ multiplex PCR, and the TCRdb table lists in-frame clones only, not all of them. This table has about 120,000 clones, about 80% appearing once. The CDR3 spans 14 residues. Germline lookup yields CDR1 LGHDT and CDR2 YNNKEL (reference sequence). V lost 4 bases to trimming and J lost 5 bases; unmatched junction nucleotides: 8. Sequenced input: peripheral blood. The rearrangement joins TRBV3-1 (or the pseudogene TRBV3-2) to TRBJ2-7; 7 bases map to TRBD2. The source is a woman over 75 with acute or convalescent COVID-19. The CDR3 nucleotides are TGTGCCAGCAGCCTGGGACTACCTCCCAACGAGCAGTACTTC. As protein: CASSLGLPPNEQYF.